This is a list of T cell receptor beta chains from one sample in a study of T cells after yellow fever vaccination. TCRdb redid the calling of the 5' RACE reads with MiXCR, one entry per CDR3 protein. Of a few hundred thousand distinct CDR3 sequences in the sample, about a sixth were seen once. This material consisted of PBMCs, taken 5 to 6 days after the first yellow fever vaccination. These receptors all stem from a man younger than 30 who received the YFV17D yellow fever vaccine. CDR3s include the opening cysteine and the closing phenylalanine or tryptophan. Each record gives: D gene, CDR3 length, clone size, J gene, V gene, CDR3 DNA, CDR3 protein. A D gene is named only where the DNA matches it firmly. Clone sizes are given selectively: once, few, many, or a class where the clone is expanded.

NA | 14 | few | TRBJ2-3 | TRBV20-1 | TGCAGTGCTCTTACCCCTCTTTTCACAGATACGCAGTATTTT | CSALTPLFTDTQYF
NA | 13 | once | TRBJ2-1 | TRBV5-1 | TGCGCCAGCCGGGCGGGGACCCTCAATGAGCAGTTCTTC | CASRAGTLNEQFF
NA | 13 | few | TRBJ2-3 | TRBV11-2 | TGTGCCAGCCATCGGGGGATGGCAGATACGCAGTATTTT | CASHRGMADTQYF
NA | 14 | few | TRBJ2-3 | TRBV7-9 | TGTGCCAGCAGCTTTTACAGGGTTGCAGATACGCAGTATTTT | CASSFYRVADTQYF
TRBD1 | 16 | few | TRBJ2-3 | TRBV5-1 | TGCGCCAGCAGCCCGAGCCCGGGACAGGGAACAGATACGCAGTATTTT | CASSPSPGQGTDTQYF
NA | 13 | NA | TRBJ2-5 | TRBV5-4 | TGTGCCAGCAGCGGAGAACTCCAAGAGACCCAGTACTTC | CASSGELQETQYF
TRBD2 | 15 | NA | TRBJ2-5 | TRBV3-1 | TGTGCCAGCTGCCCGAGACTAGCGGGTCAAGAGACCCAGTACTTC | CASCPRLAGQETQYF
NA | 12 | NA | TRBJ1-4 | TRBV19 | TGTGCCAGTGGGGGGCCAGAGGAAAAACTGTTTTTT | CASGGPEEKLFF
NA | 14 | many | TRBJ2-4 | TRBV7-2 | TGTGCCAGCAGCTCACGTGTAGCCAAAAACATTCAGTACTTC | CASSSRVAKNIQYF
TRBD2 | 18 | NA | TRBJ2-5 | TRBV5-1 | TGCGCCAGCAGCTTGGATTCGAGACTAGCGGGGGCCCAAGAGACCCAGTACTTC | CASSLDSRLAGAQETQYF
NA | 14 | few | TRBJ2-5 | TRBV7-8 | TGTGCCAGCGGGGTAGGGGCGGCGGCGGAGACCCAGTACTTC | CASGVGAAAETQYF
TRBD2 | 15 | few | TRBJ2-1 | TRBV7-2 | TGTGCCAGCAGCTTAGAGCGGGGGGGGCACAATGAGCAGTTCTTC | CASSLERGGHNEQFF
TRBD2 | 15 | NA | TRBJ2-1 | TRBV5-4 | TGTGCCAGCAGCGGGACTAGCGGGCTCACGGGCGAGCAGTTCTTC | CASSGTSGLTGEQFF
NA | 14 | few | TRBJ2-1 | TRBV5-4 | TGTGCCAGCAGCTTTCCCGGGACCAACAATGAGCAGTTCTTC | CASSFPGTNNEQFF
NA | 12 | NA | TRBJ2-3 | TRBV10-3 | TGTGCCATCAGTGACAGGGCAGATACGCAGTATTTT | CAISDRADTQYF
TRBD1 | 17 | NA | TRBJ1-1 | TRBV25-1 | TGTGCCAGCAGTGTGATCGAGACAGGGGCTGGGGGCACTGAAGCTTTCTTT | CASSVIETGAGGTEAFF
NA | 16 | NA | TRBJ2-3 | TRBV6-1 | TGTGCCAGCAGTGAAGACTCTGCGGGGGCCTTAGATACGCAGTATTTT | CASSEDSAGALDTQYF
TRBD1 | 15 | few | TRBJ2-3 | TRBV7-2 | TGTGCCAGCAGCTATAGGGCAGGGGGCTTAGATACGCAGTATTTT | CASSYRAGGLDTQYF
NA | 15 | few | TRBJ2-7 | TRBV5-5 | TGTGCCAGCAGCTTGTTGGGAGATACAAGGAACGAGCAGTACTTC | CASSLLGDTRNEQYF
NA | 13 | NA | TRBJ1-5 | TRBV6-5 | TGTGCCAGCAGTTCCATTGGAGGGCAGCCCCAGCATTTT | CASSSIGGQPQHF
NA | 16 | NA | TRBJ2-3 | TRBV5-4 | TGTGCCAGCAGTCACACAAGAGGCATTAGCACAGATACGCAGTATTTT | CASSHTRGISTDTQYF
NA | 17 | many | TRBJ1-3 | TRBV5-1 | TGCGCCATCGCGACCCCAGACACCCCGTACCCGGGAAACACCATATATTTT | CAIATPDTPYPGNTIYF
NA | 15 | NA | TRBJ1-1 | TRBV25-1 | TGTGCCAGCAGTGGGGGAGGACAGATGAACACTGAAGCTTTCTTT | CASSGGGQMNTEAFF
NA | 16 | NA | TRBJ2-1 | TRBV6-1 | TGTGCCAGCAACCCGACTCCTGGAAGCTCCTACAATGAGCAGTTCTTC | CASNPTPGSSYNEQFF
NA | 13 | NA | TRBJ1-5 | TRBV7-2 | TGTGCCAGCAGTTTCGGGGTGCTCATGTCCCAGCATTTT | CASSFGVLMSQHF
NA | 13 | few | TRBJ1-4 | TRBV20-1 | TGCAGTGCTTACGGGCCCTTAGGTGAAAAACTGTTTTTT | CSAYGPLGEKLFF
TRBD2 | 14 | NA | TRBJ2-1 | TRBV5-4 | TGTGCCAGCAGCTTGGCCTCCGGGGGGGGTGAGCAGTTCTTC | CASSLASGGGEQFF
NA | 15 | NA | TRBJ2-2 | TRBV25-1 | TGTGCCAGCAGTGGCAGGCTCGCGAACACCGGGGAGCTGTTTTTT | CASSGRLANTGELFF
NA | 13 | few | TRBJ2-5 | TRBV6-2/TRBV6-3 | TGTGCCAGCAGTTACTCGAGGGCAGAGACCCAGTACTTC | CASSYSRAETQYF
TRBD1 | 15 | NA | TRBJ1-5 | TRBV10-3 | TGTGCCATCAGTGTGGACAGGGGACGCAATCAGCCCCAGCATTTT | CAISVDRGRNQPQHF
TRBD2 | 15 | NA | TRBJ2-3 | TRBV10-3 | TGTGCCATCAATCTTAGCGGGGGGGCGTCTAATACGCAGTATTTT | CAINLSGGASNTQYF
TRBD1 | 17 | NA | TRBJ2-5 | TRBV12-3/TRBV12-4 | TGTGCCAGCATTCCCGCCCCCGGGCAGGGGGCTCAAGAGACCCAGTACTTC | CASIPAPGQGAQETQYF
TRBD2 | 17 | once | TRBJ2-1 | TRBV5-1 | TGCGCCAGCAGCTTGGGCCGGCGGGGGAGCTCCTACAATGAGCAGTTCTTC | CASSLGRRGSSYNEQFF
TRBD2 | 15 | many | TRBJ2-3 | TRBV10-3 | TGTGCCATCACCGACGGAGCGGGGGGCACAGATACGCAGTATTTT | CAITDGAGGTDTQYF
NA | 13 | NA | TRBJ2-4 | TRBV6-1 | TGTGCCAGCAGGAGTGGGGGTGGTGCCATTCAGTACTTC | CASRSGGGAIQYF
NA | 15 | NA | TRBJ2-2 | TRBV12-3/TRBV12-4 | TGTGCCAGCACGCGACAGGACCCGAACACCGGGGAGCTGTTTTTT | CASTRQDPNTGELFF
TRBD2 | 13 | few | TRBJ2-7 | TRBV20-1 | TGCAGTGCTAGAGGGCTAGCGGCCAACGAGCAGTACTTC | CSARGLAANEQYF
NA | 13 | few | TRBJ1-5 | TRBV30 | TGTGCCTGGAGTGTAGCCAGCAATCAGCCCCAGCATTTT | CAWSVASNQPQHF
TRBD1 | 13 | few | TRBJ1-2 | TRBV28 | TGTGCCAGCAAGGGACAGGACATGGTGAGCTACACCTTC | CASKGQDMVSYTF
TRBD1 | 15 | NA | TRBJ1-5 | TRBV12-3/TRBV12-4 | TGTGCCAGCAGTCAGACGGACAGGGGCGCTCAGCCCCAGCATTTT | CASSQTDRGAQPQHF
NA | 13 | few | TRBJ2-6 | TRBV6-1 | TGTGCCACCGGTCCCCCTGGGGCCAACGTCCTGACTTTC | CATGPPGANVLTF
TRBD1 | 13 | NA | TRBJ2-7 | TRBV28 | TGTGCCAGCAGTCCGGGACAGCCCTACGAGCAGTACTTC | CASSPGQPYEQYF
TRBD2 | 15 | few | TRBJ2-1 | TRBV7-8 | TGTGCCAGCAGCTTTGGAGCGGGGGTGTACAATGAGCAGTTCTTC | CASSFGAGVYNEQFF
TRBD1 | 15 | few | TRBJ1-6 | TRBV24-1 | TGTGCCACCAGAGGGGGACAGTCTCATAATTCACCCCTCCACTTT | CATRGGQSHNSPLHF
NA | 13 | few | TRBJ2-1 | TRBV5-6 | TGTGCCAGCAGCTTAACAGGGAGGAATGAGCAGTTCTTC | CASSLTGRNEQFF
NA | 16 | NA | TRBJ1-6 | TRBV6-5 | TGTGCCAGCAGTTATAGTAAACTATCCTATAATTCACCCCTCCACTTT | CASSYSKLSYNSPLHF
TRBD2 | 16 | NA | TRBJ2-5 | TRBV7-2 | TGTGCCAGCAGCCGACAGACACGAGCGGGAAAAGAGACCCAGTACTTC | CASSRQTRAGKETQYF
NA | 13 | few | TRBJ1-1 | TRBV29-1 | TGCAGCGTTGTCATGAGGGGGGGTACTGAAGCTTTCTTT | CSVVMRGGTEAFF
TRBD2 | 13 | NA | TRBJ2-3 | TRBV6-1 | TGTGCCAGCAGTCCTAGCGGCGCAGACGCGCAGTATTTT | CASSPSGADAQYF